This TCR beta chain was documented in a study of blood T cell repertoires in COVID-19. Study at large: The origin of the acute and convalescent COVID-19 samples was the United States, Italy and Spain.

The V gene's germline CDR1 is SGHVS and CDR2 FQNEAQ. The length of the CDR3 is 18 residues. V trimming: 4 bases; J trimming: 5 bases; junction bases outside the gene matches: 12. Sequenced by immunoSEQ multiplex PCR; TCRdb stores in-frame clones only, minus some. The data show 190,000 or so clones, approximately 90% seen once. Donors were grouped by their self-reported clinical history. V is TRBV7-8 and J is TRBJ2-2, with TRBD2 matching over 11 bases. This receptor was taken from a woman between 25 and 40 years old who had recovered from COVID-19. Sequencing was done on a sample of PBMCs or T cells enriched from blood (not recorded which). In DNA, the CDR3 is TGTGCCAGCAGCTCAAAATTAGCGGGGGGGCCGGGAACCGGGGAGCTGTTTTTT. Its protein product is CASSSKLAGGPGTGELFF.